The rows below give T cell receptor beta chains drawn from one sample of a study of T-cell reconstitution after alpha-beta-depleted transplantation in children. Via MiXCR, TCRdb re-called the PCR reads, giving one row per CDR3 protein. The sample records a few hundred thousand distinct CDR3 sequences, 13% being singletons. The sequenced sample was PBMCs, mostly from graft donor cells, obtained 360 days after TCRalphabeta/CD19-depleted stem cell transplant. Every receptor here comes from a male patient younger than 18 who had a stem cell transplant for acute myeloid leukemia, so the T cells may come from the graft donor. Each CDR3 is given with its conserved first and last residue. The size entry is marked missing in some rows and otherwise reads once, few, many or a size class.

j_gene,v_gene,abundance,CDR3aa
TRBJ2-1,TRBV5-4,many,CASSLTPGGYNEQFF
TRBJ2-7,TRBV12-3/TRBV12-4,few,CASSFWRAREQYF
TRBJ2-5,TRBV11-1,few,CASSLMVETQYF
TRBJ2-1,TRBV12-3/TRBV12-4,many,CASRDYRDPGFF
TRBJ2-1,TRBV20-1,many,CSADRPGLVLSGSYNEQFF
TRBJ2-5,TRBV2,.,CASSGGRTGRQETQYF
TRBJ2-3,TRBV20-1,few,CSARDPPGQYTDTQYF
TRBJ2-1,TRBV11-2,many,CASSKLAGSSYNEQFF
TRBJ2-2,TRBV7-9,.,CASSLLSNTGELFF
TRBJ2-5,TRBV3-1,.,CASSQLGPAEETQYF
TRBJ2-7,TRBV6-5,many,CASSYLARVYEQYF
TRBJ2-7,TRBV20-1,few,CSARDHLAGAPPYEQYF
TRBJ2-7,TRBV5-1,.,CASSLRVDSTYEQYF
TRBJ2-3,TRBV5-6,many,CASSLGNRGADTQYF
TRBJ2-2,TRBV7-2,few,CASSWKSGKVF
TRBJ1-5,TRBV5-1,.,CASSCLYETGGRQPQHF
TRBJ1-4,TRBV20-1,.,CSPIMDGEKLFF
TRBJ2-2,TRBV5-1,few,CASRLLLGNTGELFF
TRBJ2-1,TRBV20-1,.,CSARDLLGTSHFGQFF
TRBJ1-2,TRBV29-1,.,CSARGPLSSYGYTF
TRBJ2-7,TRBV7-2,.,CASSLPSTSLNEQYF
TRBJ2-7,TRBV28,many,CASSLRLFDPITYEQYF
TRBJ2-3,TRBV5-6,.,CASDALRVSTDTQYF
TRBJ1-4,TRBV12-3/TRBV12-4,few,CASSLTEGNEKLFF
TRBJ1-4,TRBV28,many,CASSLVDVRGGVIF
TRBJ2-7,TRBV4-2,few,CASSQTGYYEQYF